This TCR beta chain was identified in a study of blood T cell repertoires in COVID-19. As for the study in general: COVID-19 samples, acute and convalescent, were from the United States, Italy and Spain. Sample material is recorded as cDNA or gDNA derived from T cells, B-cell-depleted T cells, or PBMCs.

The table came from immunoSEQ multiplex PCR; TCRdb's copy has only in-frame clones and leaves some out. The table has over 250,000 clones, 70% to 75% seen once. The CDR3 contains 12 residues. V shed 3 bases, J shed 8 bases, and the junction held 3 bases outside the gene matches. Germline V gives CDR1 ENHRY, CDR2 SYGVKD. Sequencing was done on a sample of peripheral blood. The rearrangement joins TRBV10-3 to TRBJ1-2, with TRBD1 identical over 7 bases. This receptor was taken from a woman of 80 years or more with acute or convalescent COVID-19. CDR3 in DNA: TGTGCCATCAGTGATCAGGGGGAAGGCTACACCTTC. Encoded protein: CAISDQGEGYTF.